This TCR beta chain was documented in a study of T cells in Graves' hyperthyroidism and ophthalmopathy. In the study overall: Initial diagnosis, before any treatment, was when peripheral blood was collected. Overall study results and limits: From stable hyperthyroidism, ophthalmopathy was separated by a 13 V-J model.

TCR beta CDR3 sequences were amplified from RNA transcripts. Carried out on the TCR CDR3, a first-round RT-PCR used the HTBI primer set. In TCRdb, the multiplex PCR reads were re-called with MiXCR into one record per CDR3 protein. The table has approximately 430,000 distinct CDR3 sequences, approximately 15% seen once; the top ten hold 13%. This clonotype was detected only a few times. Its target is unknown. Germline CDR1 and CDR2: LNHNV and YYDKDF (reference sequence). This CDR3 region has 16 residues. Trimming pared 5 bases from V and 7 bases from J, leaving 21 bases between. This clonotype originated in a man younger than 35 with Graves' ophthalmopathy. The sequenced sample consisted of blood. The V gene is TRBV15, the J gene TRBJ2-1; no definite D call. CDR3 sequence: CATSGVRGSLENEQFF. The CDR3 nucleotides are TGTGCCACCAGCGGAGTTCGAGGTAGTTTGGAAAATGAGCAGTTCTTC.